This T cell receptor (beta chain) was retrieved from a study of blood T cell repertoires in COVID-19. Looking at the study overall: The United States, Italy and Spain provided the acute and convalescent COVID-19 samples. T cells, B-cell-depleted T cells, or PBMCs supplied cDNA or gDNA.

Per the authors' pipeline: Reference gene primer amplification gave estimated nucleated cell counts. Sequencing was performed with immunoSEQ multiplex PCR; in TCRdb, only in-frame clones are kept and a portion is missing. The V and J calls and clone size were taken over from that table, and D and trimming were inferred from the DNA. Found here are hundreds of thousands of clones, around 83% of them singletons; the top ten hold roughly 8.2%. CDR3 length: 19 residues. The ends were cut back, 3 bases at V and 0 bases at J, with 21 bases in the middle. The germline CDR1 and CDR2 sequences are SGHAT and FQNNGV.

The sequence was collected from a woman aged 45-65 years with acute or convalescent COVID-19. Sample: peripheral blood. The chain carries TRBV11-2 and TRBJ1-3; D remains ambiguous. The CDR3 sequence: CASSFFPLTRSLSGNTIYF. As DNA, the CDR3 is TGTGCCAGCAGCTTTTTCCCACTTACCCGGTCCCTCTCTGGAAACACCATATATTTT.